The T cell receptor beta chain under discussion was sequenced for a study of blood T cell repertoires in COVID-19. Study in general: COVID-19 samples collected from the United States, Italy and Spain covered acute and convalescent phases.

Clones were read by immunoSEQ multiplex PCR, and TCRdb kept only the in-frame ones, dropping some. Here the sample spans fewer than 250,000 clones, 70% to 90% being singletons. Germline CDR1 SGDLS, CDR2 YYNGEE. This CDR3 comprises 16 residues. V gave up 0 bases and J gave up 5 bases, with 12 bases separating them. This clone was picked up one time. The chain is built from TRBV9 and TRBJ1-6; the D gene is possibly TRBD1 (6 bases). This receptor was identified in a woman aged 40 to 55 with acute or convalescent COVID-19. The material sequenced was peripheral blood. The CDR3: CASSVGGTGNNSPLHF. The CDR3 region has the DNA TGTGCCAGCAGCGTAGGGGGAACAGGGAATAATTCACCCCTCCACTTT.